Below, 27 T cell receptor beta chains from the same sample are listed, as sequenced in a study of T cells after posttransplantation cyclophosphamide (dated by TCRdb to 2015 to 2016). The library was built by means of the immunoSEQ multiplex PCR assay. The table was pulled from immuneACCESS by TCRdb, which kept in-frame rearrangements only. Such tables lose some clones; where checked, under half of the loss comes from unresolved V genes, and the rest has no known cause. The sample table holds tens of thousands of clones, of which just under 80% were seen once. Approximately 8.7% of the sample goes to the ten largest clones. Per the publication, the treatment or condition label means: high-dose cyclophosphamide on days +3 and +4 as single-agent GVHD prophylaxis. PTCy patients received busulfan and fludarabine conditioning, a related or unrelated marrow graft, and cyclophosphamide on days +3 and +4.

This specimen consisted of CD4+ T cells sorted from blood, obtained about 1,900 days after a stem cell transplant with posttransplant cyclophosphamide. The origin of the receptors is a female patient in her forties who received an allogeneic stem cell transplant from a related donor, was CMV-positive, and had no GVHD. It is possible that, after a transplant, some T cells come from the graft donor.

This sequence joins TRBV6-1 and TRBJ1-3; a possible D gene is TRBD1 (5 bases). V gave up 6 bases and J gave up 6 bases, with 9 bases separating them. This CDR3 contains 12 residues. The germline V gene has CDR1 MNHNS and CDR2 SASEGT. CDR3 nucleotides: TGTGCCAGCAGCTATGGACAAAACACCATATATTTT. Residues: CASSYGQNTIYF.

This chain connects TRBV27 to TRBJ1-1; D is perhaps TRBD1 (5 bases). The germline V and J ends were trimmed by 8 bases and 0 bases, with 10 bases remaining between them. The germline CDR1 and CDR2 sequences are MNHEY and SMNVEV (reference sequence). This CDR3 region has 13 residues. DNA of the CDR3: TGTGCCAGCGGCAGGGTCATGAACACTGAAGCTTTCTTT. As protein: CASGRVMNTEAFF.

The J gene is TRBJ2-4, the V gene TRBV19, with D uncertain. Germline V gene lookup returns CDR1 LNHDA and CDR2 SQIVND (reference sequence). This CDR3 has 15 amino acids. V lost 3 bases and J 1 base, leaving 10 bases between the germline ends. CDR3: CASSIYLDAKNIQYF. CDR3 in DNA: TGTGCCAGTAGTATCTATCTAGACGCCAAAAACATTCAGTACTTC.

This clone appeared once. The chain recombines TRBV7-2 with TRBJ2-3, with TRBD1 matching over 8 bases. In germline, CDR1 is SGHTA, CDR2 FQGNSA. This CDR3 is 19 amino acids long. J lost 4 bases, V lost 2 bases, and 17 bases had no gene match. CDR3 region: CASSLFSPPAGGRADTQYF. DNA of the CDR3: TGTGCCAGCAGCTTATTTTCTCCCCCGGCAGGGGGCCGGGCAGATACGCAGTATTTT.

This chain connects TRBV29-1 to TRBJ1-1; D call uncertain. Germline values: CDR1 SQVTM, CDR2 ANQGSEA. The V gene lost 1 base and the J gene lost 5 bases, with 8 bases spanning the gap. This CDR3 contains 12 residues. CDR3 nucleotide sequence: TGCAGCGTTGAAGCAAGGAGAACTGAAGCTTTCTTT. This sequence encodes CSVEARRTEAFF.

The rearrangement links TRBV9 to TRBJ1-6, with D maybe TRBD1 (6 bases). The CDR3 totals 18 residues. Germline V lookup: CDR1 SGDLS, CDR2 YYNGEE. The V end was cut by 7 bases, the J end by 4 bases, with 24 bases between. In nucleotides, the CDR3 is TGTGCCAGCTATTTTCACTGGTGGACAGAACTTTATAATTCACCCCTCCACTTT. Translated, it gives CASYFHWWTELYNSPLHF.

In its sample, this clone was seen once. The rearrangement uses TRBV7-3 and TRBJ2-2; TRBD1 is a possible D gene (6 bases). Germline CDR1 and CDR2: SGHTA and FQGTGA. The CDR3 contains 15 residues. The V and J ends lost 1 base and 4 bases respectively, with 10 bases between them. Here the CDR3 reads CASSLRGQSTGELFF. CDR3 nucleotides: TGTGCCAGCAGCTTAAGAGGACAGAGCACCGGGGAGCTGTTTTTT.

The chain joins TRBV5-4 to TRBJ2-1; D may be TRBD2 (5 bases). The CDR3 sequence is 18 residues long. V was cut by 5 bases and J by 0 bases, with 21 bases left in between. Germline CDR1 reads SGHNT; CDR2 reads YYREEE (reference sequence). In DNA, the CDR3 is TGTGCCAGCAGAGGTGGAGCGGCACCTGATTACTCCTACAATGAGCAGTTCTTC. Protein product: CASRGGAAPDYSYNEQFF.

This rearrangement joins TRBV9 to TRBJ2-3; a possible D gene is TRBD2 (5 bases). Deletions cut 2 bases from V and 8 bases from J, with 6 bases between. The CDR3 loop spans 11 amino acids. From germline, CDR1 is SGDLS and CDR2 YYNGEE. CDR3 nucleotides: TGTGCCAGCAGCGTCGAGGGTACGCAGTATTTT. Its protein product is CASSVEGTQYF.

V gene TRBV9 combines with J gene TRBJ2-1; 7 nucleotides agree with TRBD2. CDR1 and CDR2 from the germline V gene are SGDLS and YYNGEE. With V trimmed by 0 bases and J by 5 bases, 11 bases remained unmatched. This CDR3 spans 17 amino acids. Written as DNA, the CDR3 is TGTGCCAGCAGCGTAGAGAACGGGAGGATACCCAACAATGAGCAGTTCTTC. This encodes CASSVENGRIPNNEQFF.

V gene TRBV28 combines with J gene TRBJ2-7; TRBD1 matches at 10 bases. The CDR3 is 15 residues long. The germline gives CDR1 MDHEN, CDR2 SYDVKM. V shed 2 bases, J shed 3 bases, and the junction held 4 bases outside the gene matches. CDR3 in amino acids: CASSLLTGGLYEQYF. The CDR3 DNA is TGTGCCAGCAGTTTACTGACAGGGGGCCTCTACGAGCAGTACTTC.

The chain links TRBV29-1 to TRBJ2-3, with D perhaps TRBD2 (6 bases). The CDR3 is made up of 12 amino acids. The germline V and J ends were trimmed by 6 bases and 4 bases, with 11 bases remaining between them. CDR1 and CDR2 from the germline V gene are SQVTM and ANQGSEA. The CDR3 region is CSVGVAADTQYF. For the CDR3, the DNA is TGCAGCGTGGGGGTAGCGGCAGATACGCAGTATTTT.

The CDR3 bases are TGTGCCAGCAGCTTAACAGACAGTAACTATGGCTACACCTTC. It encodes CASSLTDSNYGYTF. The chain employs TRBV7-2 and TRBJ1-2; maybe TRBD1 (5 bases). This CDR3 is 14 amino acids long. Germline V lookup: CDR1 SGHTA, CDR2 FQGNSA. The V gene lost 2 bases and the J gene lost 1 base, with 8 bases spanning the gap. Full variable domain (remainder filled in from reference TRBV7-2 and TRBJ1-2): GAGVSQSPSNKVTEKGKDVELRCDPISGHTALYWYRQSLGQGLEFLIYFQGNSAPDKSGLPSDRFSAERTGGSVSTLTIQRTQQEDSAVYLCASSLTDSNYGYTFGSGTRLTVV.

The gene calls are TRBV19 and TRBJ1-6, with D possibly being TRBD1 (6 bases). CDR3 length: 14 residues. V was trimmed by 9 bases and J by 12 bases, leaving 21 bases between them. Germline V gene lookup returns CDR1 LNHDA and CDR2 SQIVND (reference sequence). DNA for the CDR3: TGTGCCAGCCATCGAGGTCAGGGGATGGGACCCCTCCACTTT. Translating gives CASHRGQGMGPLHF.

V gene TRBV6-1 combines with J gene TRBJ2-7; 7 bases line up with TRBD1. V lost 1 base and J lost 2; bases outside the gene matches: 8. CDR1 is MNHNS and CDR2 is SASEGT in the germline V gene. This CDR3 spans 16 amino acids. In DNA form, the CDR3 reads TGTGCCAGCAGTGAAGAGCCCGGGACAGCCGCCTACGAGCAGTACTTC. It translates to CASSEEPGTAAYEQYF.

The V call is TRBV2, the J call TRBJ1-6; 11 bases match TRBD1. V shed 10 bases and J 9 bases; nucleotides not matched to a gene: 5. The CDR3 consists of 13 residues. Germline V gene sequence: CDR1 SNHLY, CDR2 FYNNEI. For the CDR3, the DNA is TGTGCCACCAGGACAGGGGGCGGTTCACCCCTCCACTTT. As protein: CATRTGGGSPLHF.

The CDR3 spells CASSQVRRGGGSYEQYF. CDR3 sequence (DNA): TGTGCCAGCAGCCAAGTTCGACGGGGGGGTGGCTCCTACGAGCAGTACTTC. The chain employs TRBV4-2 and TRBJ2-7, with 8 bases fitting TRBD2. V was pared by 1 base and J by 0 bases, with 8 bases of the junction left unmatched. Germline CDR1 is LGHNA and CDR2 is YNFKEQ. The CDR3 spans 17 residues.

V and J are TRBV5-4 and TRBJ1-1; 8 bases align to TRBD1. The CDR3 runs to 15 residues. Trimming cost V 4 bases and J 5 bases; bases outside gene matches: 10. Germline CDR1 is SGHNT and CDR2 is YYREEE (reference sequence). CDR3 DNA: TGTGCCAGCAGCGAGGACAGGGTAAAGAGTACTGAAGCTTTCTTT. As protein: CASSEDRVKSTEAFF.

The gene calls are TRBV7-2 and TRBJ2-3, with TRBD2 as a possible D gene (5 bases). The CDR3 is made up of 14 amino acids. Germline V gene lookup returns CDR1 SGHTA and CDR2 FQGNSA. Between the trimmed V and J ends, which lost 5 bases and 2 bases, there was a span of 11 bases. CDR3 amino acids: CASSPRTYTDTQYF. For the CDR3, the DNA is TGTGCCAGCAGCCCCCGGACTTACACAGATACGCAGTATTTT.

The J gene is TRBJ2-5, the V gene TRBV5-1; D not certain. The V gene lost 5 bases and the J gene lost 1 base, with 9 bases spanning the gap. The CDR3 runs 13 residues. Germline-derived CDR1 and CDR2 are SGHRS and YFSETQ. CDR3 sequence: CASRANIQETQYF. CDR3 sequence (DNA): TGCGCCAGCAGGGCAAACATCCAAGAGACCCAGTACTTC.

The gene calls are TRBV2 and TRBJ2-5; D remains ambiguous. V was trimmed by 5 bases and J by 3 bases, leaving 7 bases between them. Germline V CDR1 and CDR2: SNHLY, FYNNEI. The length of the CDR3 is 12 residues. The chain's CDR3 is CASSFTEETQYF. The CDR3 DNA follows: TGTGCCAGCAGTTTTACAGAAGAGACCCAGTACTTC.

The chain links TRBV5-1 to TRBJ2-5; 11 nucleotides line up with TRBD2. The CDR3 loop spans 15 amino acids. V trimming: 4 bases; J trimming: 4 bases; junction bases outside the gene matches: 6. Germline V gene sequence: CDR1 SGHRS, CDR2 YFSETQ. The CDR3 protein is CASSNLAGGGETQYF. The CDR3 nucleotides read TGCGCCAGCAGCAATCTAGCGGGGGGAGGAGAGACCCAGTACTTC.

The genes are TRBV29-1 and TRBJ2-7, with 10 bases lining up with TRBD1. Germline CDR1 and CDR2: SQVTM and ANQGSEA. The CDR3 length is 13 residues. After removal of 3 bases from V and 6 bases from J, the junction contained 5 bases not matched to a gene. The CDR3 DNA sequence: TGCAGCGTTGAGGAGACAGGGGGCATCGAGCAGTACTTC. It specifies CSVEETGGIEQYF.

The chain employs TRBV5-4 and TRBJ2-1, with D possibly matching TRBD1 (6 bases). The V gene lost 0 bases and the J gene lost 0 bases, with 7 bases spanning the gap. Germline CDR1 SGHNT, CDR2 YYREEE (reference sequence). The CDR3 is 15 amino acids. CDR3 sequence reads: CASSLDRASYNEQFF. For the CDR3, the DNA is TGTGCCAGCAGCTTGGACAGGGCCTCCTACAATGAGCAGTTCTTC.

The chain links TRBV18 to TRBJ2-1, with 10 bases fitting TRBD2. V shed 2 bases and J 2 bases; nucleotides not matched to a gene: 9. This CDR3 spans 18 amino acids. In germline, CDR1 is KGHSH, CDR2 LQKENI. The DNA for the CDR3 is TGTGCCAGCTCACCAGGCCCCTCACTAGCGGGACCCTACAATGAGCAGTTCTTC. This codes for CASSPGPSLAGPYNEQFF.

The chain links TRBV5-5 to TRBJ2-5; 8 nucleotides align to TRBD1. This CDR3 spans 15 amino acids. Germline V gives CDR1 SGHKS, CDR2 YYEKEE (reference sequence). V lost 3 bases and J lost 5; bases outside the gene matches: 9. CDR3 nucleotide sequence: TGTGCCAGCAGCTCCTACAGGGGGGTGACGGAGACCCAGTACTTC. Translated, it gives CASSSYRGVTETQYF.

The chain employs TRBV19 and TRBJ1-3, with TRBD1 as a possible D gene (6 bases). The CDR3 is 15 residues long. The germline CDR1 and CDR2 sequences are LNHDA and SQIVND (reference sequence). The germline V and J ends were trimmed by 8 bases and 1 base, with 15 bases remaining between them. The CDR3 here is CASSRDTKSGNTIYF. The DNA for the CDR3 is TGTGCCAGTTCCCGGGACACTAAATCTGGAAACACCATATATTTT.